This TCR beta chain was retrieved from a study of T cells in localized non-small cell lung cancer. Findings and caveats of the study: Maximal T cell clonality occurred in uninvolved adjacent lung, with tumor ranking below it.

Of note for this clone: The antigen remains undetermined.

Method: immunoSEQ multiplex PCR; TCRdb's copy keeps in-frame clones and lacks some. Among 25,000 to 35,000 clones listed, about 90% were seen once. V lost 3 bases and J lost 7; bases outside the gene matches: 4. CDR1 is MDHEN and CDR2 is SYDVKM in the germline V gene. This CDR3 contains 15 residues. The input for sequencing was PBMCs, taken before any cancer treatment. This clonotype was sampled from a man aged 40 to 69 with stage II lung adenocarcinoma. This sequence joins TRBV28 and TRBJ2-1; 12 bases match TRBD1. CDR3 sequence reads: CASSLGQGARNEQFF. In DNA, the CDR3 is TGTGCCAGCAGTTTGGGACAGGGGGCCCGGAATGAGCAGTTCTTC.